This entry is about one T cell receptor beta chain. The antigen remains unidentified. Antigen-specific CD4+ T cells were expanded with viral peptide pools in the ViraFEST assay before sequencing. An approximately nine-day culture period preceded the isolation of CD4+ T cells. Vaccine recipients had no previous SARS-CoV-2 infection; their nucleocapsid antibodies were negative. Peptides at approximately 9.6 ug/ml and IL-2 at 9 to 10 IU/ml were added to about 2 million PBMC per well. Assay: immunoSEQ multiplex PCR; the TCRdb copy retains only in-frame clones and omits some. This sample has 50,000 to 60,000 clones; around 70% occur once, and the top ten carry approximately 20%. These data come from a study of vaccination effects on CD4 cells after COVID-19. Study conclusions and caveats: Whether induced by infection or by vaccine, clones showed marked clonal contraction late after vaccination. Cross-reactivity with common cold coronaviruses was shown by only 1 of 255 vaccine-induced clones in healthy vaccinees.

The CDR3 totals 15 residues. The germline gives CDR1 MGHRA, CDR2 YSYEKL. V was pared by 1 base and J by 2 bases, with 12 bases between. The TCR originated in a human donor who received a COVID-19 vaccine. This specimen consisted of CD4+ T cells from PBMCs cultured with SARS-CoV-2 spike peptides, obtained before COVID-19 vaccination. The V gene is TRBV4-1, the J gene TRBJ2-7; D unclear. The CDR3 nucleotides read TGCGCCAGCAGCCAAGGAGACCGAACTACCTACGAGCAGTACTTC. Encoded protein: CASSQGDRTTYEQYF.